Listed below are T cell receptor beta chains from one sample, sequenced in a study of cytomegalovirus exposure and HLA in healthy donors. Profiled with immunoSEQ multiplex PCR; TCRdb holds only in-frame clones, not every one. The sample holds about 130,000 clones, roughly 79% seen once. The source material was PBMCs. The receptors here all came from a man aged 18 to 30 in good health and CMV-seronegative. CDR3s include the opening cysteine and the closing phenylalanine or tryptophan. The D gene is left open where the match is weak. Clone size is not always given. Where it is, it says once, few, many or a class for expanded clones.

V: TRBV5-1; D: .; size: .; J: TRBJ2-7; CDR3: CASSPTGTYEQYF; DNA: TGCGCCAGCAGTCCCACAGGGACCTACGAGCAGTACTTC
V: TRBV7-9; D: TRBD1; size: .; J: TRBJ2-7; CDR3: CASSSPGQGYTRQYF; DNA: TGTGCCAGCAGTTCGCCGGGACAGGGTTATACGAGGCAGTACTTC
V: TRBV9; D: TRBD2; size: few; J: TRBJ2-1; CDR3: CASSQVGLAGTEQFF; DNA: TGTGCCAGCAGCCAGGTGGGACTAGCGGGGACTGAGCAGTTCTTC
V: TRBV7-2; D: TRBD1; size: .; J: TRBJ1-4; CDR3: CASSLGDREGEKLFF; DNA: TGTGCCAGCAGCTTAGGGGACAGGGAGGGTGAAAAACTGTTTTTT
V: TRBV9; D: .; size: .; J: TRBJ1-3; CDR3: CASSPRRDRAGNTIYF; DNA: TGTGCCAGCAGCCCCCGCAGGGATCGGGCTGGAAACACCATATATTTT
V: TRBV14; D: TRBD2; size: .; J: TRBJ2-1; CDR3: CASSLSGGAGNEQFF; DNA: TGTGCCAGCAGCCTAAGCGGGGGGGCCGGCAATGAGCAGTTCTTC
V: TRBV7-2; D: TRBD1; size: .; J: TRBJ2-7; CDR3: CASSLALGTAYYEQYF; DNA: TGTGCCAGCAGCTTAGCTCTTGGGACAGCATACTACGAGCAGTACTTC
V: TRBV29-1; D: TRBD1; size: .; J: TRBJ2-1; CDR3: CSVEERGPGNEQFF; DNA: TGCAGCGTTGAAGAGAGGGGGCCGGGGAATGAGCAGTTCTTC
V: TRBV19; D: .; size: many; J: TRBJ1-1; CDR3: CASSIVPGRAEAFF; DNA: TGTGCCAGTAGTATAGTCCCGGGAAGGGCTGAAGCTTTCTTT
V: TRBV9; D: .; size: .; J: TRBJ1-2; CDR3: CASSAGGWNAVYGYTF; DNA: TGTGCCAGCAGCGCGGGGGGGTGGAACGCTGTCTATGGCTACACCTTC